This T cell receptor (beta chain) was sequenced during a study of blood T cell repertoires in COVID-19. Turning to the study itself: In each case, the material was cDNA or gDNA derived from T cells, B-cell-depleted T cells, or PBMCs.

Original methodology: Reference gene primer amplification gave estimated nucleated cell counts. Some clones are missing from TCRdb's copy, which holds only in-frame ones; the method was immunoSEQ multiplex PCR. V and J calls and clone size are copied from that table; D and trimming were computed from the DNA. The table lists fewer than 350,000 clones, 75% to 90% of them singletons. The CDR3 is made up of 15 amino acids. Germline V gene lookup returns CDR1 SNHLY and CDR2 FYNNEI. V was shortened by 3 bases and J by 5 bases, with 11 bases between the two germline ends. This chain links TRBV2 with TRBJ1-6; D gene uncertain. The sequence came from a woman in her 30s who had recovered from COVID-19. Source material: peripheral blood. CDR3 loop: CASSESVADNSPLHF. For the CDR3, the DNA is TGTGCCAGCAGTGAGTCAGTTGCGGATAATTCACCCCTCCACTTT.